This T cell receptor (beta chain) was captured in a study of chemoradiotherapy in HPV16-positive cancers. Using immunoSEQ multiplex PCR, the repertoire was profiled, and TCRdb retains in-frame clones only, with some absent. The sample holds roughly 34,000 clones, 86% seen once. Germline-derived CDR1 and CDR2 are LNHDA and SQIVND (reference sequence). The ends lost 5 bases at V and 0 bases at J; junction bases unmatched: 9. The CDR3 runs 17 residues. The sequencing used blood, collected from a patient who underwent chemoradiotherapy. The receptor was derived from a human donor with HPV-associated anogenital cancer. This chain connects TRBV19 to TRBJ2-5, with 10 bases that match TRBD1. CDR3 bases: TGTGCCAGTAGTTCCGTGACAGGGGGCCCGTACCAAGAGACCCAGTACTTC. This translates into CASSSVTGGPYQETQYF.